The rows below give T cell receptor beta chains drawn from one sample of a study of cytomegalovirus exposure and HLA in healthy donors. The data were produced by immunoSEQ multiplex PCR, yet TCRdb's version contains in-frame clones alone and is incomplete. Of 90,000 to 130,000 clones in the sample, roughly 84% are singletons; the top ten hold approximately 5.6%. The specimen sequenced was PBMCs. These receptors came from a young man in good health and CMV-seropositive. CDR3s include the opening cysteine and the closing phenylalanine or tryptophan. Fields, in order: clone size, J gene, V gene, D gene, CDR3 DNA, CDR3 protein. A D gene is named only where the DNA matches it firmly. Only part of the rows carry a size: once, few, many, or a class if the clone is expanded.

size: -
J: TRBJ2-7
V: TRBV11-3
D: TRBD2
DNA: TGTGCCAGCAGCTCACTAGCGGGGGGTCGCTACGAGCAGTACTTC
CDR3: CASSSLAGGRYEQYF

size: few
J: TRBJ2-2
V: TRBV27
D: -
DNA: TGTGCCAGCAGTTTAACACTCCTGGGGAGCGGGGAGCTGTTTTTT
CDR3: CASSLTLLGSGELFF

size: -
J: TRBJ2-5
V: TRBV18
D: TRBD2
DNA: TGTGCCAGCTCACTGGACGCGGGGGAGGAAGAGACCCAGTACTTC
CDR3: CASSLDAGEEETQYF

size: -
J: TRBJ1-2
V: TRBV27
D: -
DNA: TGTGCCAGCAGTTTATCGTACGGAGCCAACTATGGCTACACCTTC
CDR3: CASSLSYGANYGYTF

size: -
J: TRBJ2-1
V: TRBV10-1
D: -
DNA: TGCGCCAGCAGTACCGGGGGCTACAATGAGCAGTTCTTC
CDR3: CASSTGGYNEQFF

size: -
J: TRBJ2-3
V: TRBV5-8
D: TRBD1
DNA: TGTGCCAGCAACGACCTACAGGGGACACTAACCACAGATACGCAGTATTTT
CDR3: CASNDLQGTLTTDTQYF

size: -
J: TRBJ2-7
V: TRBV7-8
D: -
DNA: TGTGCCAGCAGCTTGGCTGGGGCATTAATATACGAGCAGTACTTC
CDR3: CASSLAGALIYEQYF

size: -
J: TRBJ2-5
V: TRBV5-4
D: TRBD1
DNA: TGTGCCAGCAGCCCGGGGACAGCCCAAGAGACCCAGTACTTC
CDR3: CASSPGTAQETQYF

size: -
J: TRBJ2-5
V: TRBV11-2
D: TRBD1
DNA: TGTGCCAGCAGCTTTACCCGGGACAGGGGGAGGGAGACCCAGTACTTC
CDR3: CASSFTRDRGRETQYF

size: -
J: TRBJ2-3
V: TRBV27
D: -
DNA: TGTGCCAGCAGTGCGACTACTAGGGTAGATACGCAGTATTTT
CDR3: CASSATTRVDTQYF

size: -
J: TRBJ2-1
V: TRBV11-2
D: -
DNA: TGTGCCAGCAGCTTACCAGACAGCTCCTACAATGAGCAGTTCTTC
CDR3: CASSLPDSSYNEQFF

size: -
J: TRBJ2-1
V: TRBV7-8
D: TRBD1
DNA: TGTGCCAGCAGCATCCGGGACAGTTATTACAATGAGCAGTTCTTC
CDR3: CASSIRDSYYNEQFF

size: few
J: TRBJ1-1
V: TRBV19
D: -
DNA: TGTGCCAGTAGTATTGTATCAGGGGCGGTCACTGAAGCTTTCTTT
CDR3: CASSIVSGAVTEAFF

size: -
J: TRBJ1-1
V: TRBV29-1
D: -
DNA: TGCAGCGTTGCCCAACAGGGTCCGAACACTGAAGCTTTCTTT
CDR3: CSVAQQGPNTEAFF

size: -
J: TRBJ2-4
V: TRBV4-1
D: -
DNA: TGCGCCAGCAGCCAGACAGTTCCTTTAGCCAAAAACATTCAGTACTTC
CDR3: CASSQTVPLAKNIQYF

size: -
J: TRBJ2-2
V: TRBV7-3
D: -
DNA: TGTGCCAGCAGCTTAGACAGGCTATCTGGGGAGCTGTTTTTT
CDR3: CASSLDRLSGELFF

size: -
J: TRBJ2-7
V: TRBV19
D: TRBD1
DNA: TGTGCCAGCCAGCAGGACAGGGGGCACTACGAGCAGTACTTC
CDR3: CASQQDRGHYEQYF

size: many
J: TRBJ2-3
V: TRBV4-3
D: TRBD2
DNA: TGCGCCAGCAGCCAGCAAAAAACGGGACTAGCGGGCCGCACAGATACGCAGTATTTT
CDR3: CASSQQKTGLAGRTDTQYF

size: -
J: TRBJ1-6
V: TRBV2
D: -
DNA: TGTGCCAGCAGTGAAGCGCTTGTGTTGCAAGAGGCACCCCTCCACTTT
CDR3: CASSEALVLQEAPLHF

size: -
J: TRBJ2-1
V: TRBV11-3
D: -
DNA: TGTGCCAGCAGCTTAAGATCGGGCAGGGGCTACAATGAGCAGTTCTTC
CDR3: CASSLRSGRGYNEQFF

size: -
J: TRBJ2-3
V: TRBV30
D: -
DNA: TGTGCCTGCCTCCCACAAGATACGCAGTATTTT
CDR3: CACLPQDTQYF

size: -
J: TRBJ2-2
V: TRBV5-4
D: -
DNA: TGTGCCAGCAGCTCCTTTGGGGGGGCGATCGGGGAGCTGTTTTTT
CDR3: CASSSFGGAIGELFF

size: once
J: TRBJ2-7
V: TRBV5-4
D: TRBD1
DNA: TGTGCCAGCAGCCCCGACAGGGTTTCGGGCGAGCAGTACTTC
CDR3: CASSPDRVSGEQYF

size: few
J: TRBJ1-2
V: TRBV4-3
D: -
DNA: TGCGCCAGCAGCCAAGATACGTTACAGGGCAACTATGGCTACACCTTC
CDR3: CASSQDTLQGNYGYTF

size: once
J: TRBJ1-5
V: TRBV7-9
D: TRBD1
DNA: TGTGCCAGCAGCAGGTGGGACAGGGAAAGGAGCAATCAGCCCCAGCATTTT
CDR3: CASSRWDRERSNQPQHF

size: -
J: TRBJ2-5
V: TRBV5-4
D: -
DNA: TGTGCCAGCAACCCCGGGTTACAAGAGACCCAGTACTTC
CDR3: CASNPGLQETQYF

size: -
J: TRBJ1-2
V: TRBV5-6
D: TRBD1
DNA: TGTGCCAGCAGCCTCGTCTGGACAGGGGATTATGGCTACACCTTC
CDR3: CASSLVWTGDYGYTF

size: -
J: TRBJ1-6
V: TRBV10-2
D: TRBD1
DNA: TGCGCCAGCAGTACCCCCGGGACAGCTCCTAATTCACCCCTCCACTTT
CDR3: CASSTPGTAPNSPLHF